The next 23 T cell receptor beta chains were all read from a single sample in a study of T cells of healthy individuals. Each CDR3 protein gets one entry after TCRdb re-called the 5' RACE reads with MiXCR. This sample has 40,000 to 65,000 distinct CDR3 sequences, with roughly 14% found just once. The receptors here all came from a human donor in good health.

V is TRBV2 and J is TRBJ1-1; D remains ambiguous. Germline V lookup: CDR1 SNHLY, CDR2 FYNNEI. The CDR3 is 13 amino acids. Between the trimmed V and J ends, which lost 4 bases and 0 bases, there was a span of 6 bases. The CDR3 DNA sequence: TGTGCCAGCAGTGCTTACATGAACACTGAAGCTTTCTTT. It yields the protein CASSAYMNTEAFF.

The sample holds a few counts of this clonotype. The J gene is TRBJ1-2, the V gene TRBV6-2 or TRBV6-3; the D is unclear. This CDR3 is 13 amino acids long. With 6 bases removed from V and 5 bases from J, the gap between germline ends came to 13 bases. Germline V gene data show CDR1 as MNHEY and CDR2 as SVGEGT. As DNA, the CDR3 is TGTGCCAGCAGGCGACGGACCTTTTATGGCTACACCTTC. Its protein product is CASRRRTFYGYTF.

V usage is TRBV7-9 and J usage is TRBJ2-7; 7 bases are a match to TRBD1. This CDR3 is built from 15 residues. After removal of 2 bases from V and 5 bases from J, the junction contained 9 bases not matched to a gene. CDR1 SEHNR and CDR2 FQNEAQ come from the germline V gene (reference sequence). The CDR3 loop reads CASSLSGQAGHEQYF. The CDR3 nucleotides are TGTGCCAGCAGCTTATCCGGACAGGCTGGGCACGAGCAGTACTTC.

This clonotype has ten or more counts. The CDR3 DNA is TGTGCCAGCAGCTTAGTTGGTAGCGTAGTGAGCGATACGCAGTATTTT. This encodes CASSLVGSVVSDTQYF. This chain links TRBV7-2 with TRBJ2-3; TRBD2 is a possible D gene (5 bases). Trimming cost V 1 base and J 6 bases, with 17 bases left between them. The CDR3 covers 16 residues. Germline V CDR1 and CDR2: SGHTA, FQGNSA. Drawing the rest from reference TRBV7-2 and TRBJ2-3, the complete variable domain is GAGVSQSPSNKVTEKGKDVELRCDPISGHTALYWYRQSLGQGLEFLIYFQGNSAPDKSGLPSDRFSAERTGGSVSTLTIQRTQQEDSAVYLCASSLVGSVVSDTQYFGPGTRLTVL.

This clonotype came up many times. The V call is TRBV9, the J call TRBJ2-3, with D perhaps being TRBD1 or TRBD2 (6 bases each). V was pared by 0 bases and J by 2 bases, with 13 bases between. Germline V lookup: CDR1 SGDLS, CDR2 YYNGEE. The CDR3 is made up of 16 amino acids. The CDR3: CASSVEGGLTTDTQYF. CDR3 DNA: TGTGCCAGCAGCGTAGAAGGGGGGCTCACCACAGATACGCAGTATTTT.

This clonotype was detected ten times or more. J is TRBJ2-1 and V is TRBV20-1, with 13 positions matching TRBD2. The CDR3 extends over 19 amino acids. CDR1 and CDR2 (germline): DFQATT, SNEGSKA (reference sequence). The trim removed 3 bases at V and 4 bases at J, leaving 15 bases unmatched. The CDR3 loop is CSARNLLAGGRAGYNEQFF. Written as DNA, the CDR3 is TGCAGTGCTAGGAACCTACTAGCGGGAGGGCGAGCCGGTTACAATGAGCAGTTCTTC.

At least ten counts were recorded for this clonotype. This sequence joins TRBV5-6 and TRBJ1-2; TRBD1 matches at 7 bases. CDR1 is SGHDT, CDR2 YYEEEE, per germline. The CDR3 loop spans 15 amino acids. Trimming cost V 4 bases and J 1 base; bases outside gene matches: 7. The CDR3: CASSRGQLNNYGYTF. DNA for the CDR3: TGTGCCAGCAGCCGGGGACAGTTGAATAACTATGGCTACACCTTC.

In its sample, this clonotype was seen a few times. The chain is built from TRBV4-1 and TRBJ2-7; 12 positions agree with TRBD2. CDR1 MGHRA and CDR2 YSYEKL come from the germline V gene. V lost 5 bases to trimming and J lost 5 bases; unmatched junction nucleotides: 7. The CDR3 covers 15 residues. Here the CDR3 DNA reads TGCGCCAGCAGCTCCCCGACTAGCGGGAGCGACGAGCAGTACTTC. Translation: CASSSPTSGSDEQYF.

The rearrangement links TRBV7-2 to TRBJ2-3; the D gene is possibly TRBD2 (6 bases). Germline V lookup: CDR1 SGHTA, CDR2 FQGNSA. This CDR3 comprises 14 residues. The V end was cut by 7 bases, the J end by 0 bases, with 11 bases between. CDR3 bases: TGTGCCAGCATGCCGGGACTGAGCACAGATACGCAGTATTTT. Protein product: CASMPGLSTDTQYF.

The chain has TRBV25-1 and TRBJ2-2; possibly TRBD2 for D (6 bases). The CDR3 runs to 11 residues. Germline V gives CDR1 MGHDK, CDR2 SYGVNS. V was pared by 8 bases and J by 6 bases, with 7 bases between. The CDR3 DNA reads as TGTGCCAGCGCTAGCGCCGGGGAGCTGTTTTTT. It translates to CASASAGELFF.

The V gene is TRBV9, the J gene TRBJ2-2; TRBD1 is a possible D gene (6 bases). The V end was cut by 3 bases, the J end by 0 bases, with 15 bases between. This CDR3 region has 17 residues. Germline loops: CDR1 SGDLS, CDR2 YYNGEE. For the CDR3, the DNA is TGTGCCAGCAGCGGTCCTAAAGGGGGAGCGAACACCGGGGAGCTGTTTTTT. Protein: CASSGPKGGANTGELFF.

This clonotype occurred a few times. V gene TRBV20-1 combines with J gene TRBJ2-5; 7 positions agree with TRBD2. Germline CDR1 DFQATT, CDR2 SNEGSKA (reference sequence). J gave up 4 bases and V 6 bases, and 8 bases lay outside the gene matches. CDR3 length: 13 amino acids. The CDR3 nucleotides are TGCAGTGCCGAGACCCGCGGGGGAGAGACCCAGTACTTC. Protein: CSAETRGGETQYF.

This clonotype came up a few times. This rearrangement joins TRBV6-6 to TRBJ2-3; tentatively, D is TRBD1 (6 bases). The CDR3 has 12 amino acids. Trimming took off 8 bases at V and 0 bases at J, with 6 bases between the two ends. Germline V gene lookup returns CDR1 MNHNY and CDR2 SVGAGI (reference sequence). The CDR3 loop reads CASGTSTDTQYF. DNA of the CDR3: TGTGCCAGCGGGACAAGCACAGATACGCAGTATTTT.

This clonotype has a handful of counts. V usage is TRBV27 and J usage is TRBJ2-7, with TRBD1 as a possible D gene (5 bases). Trimming shortened V by 3 bases and J by 4 bases, and 13 bases separated the two germline ends. Germline V lookup: CDR1 MNHEY, CDR2 SMNVEV (reference sequence). The CDR3 has 14 amino acids. CDR3 in DNA: TGTGCCAGCAGTTTCCGCAGGGCAGATTACGAGCAGTACTTC. Its translation is CASSFRRADYEQYF.

This clonotype was recorded many times. This sequence joins TRBV7-8 and TRBJ2-6; 9 bases match TRBD1. CDR3 length: 17 amino acids. CDR1 is SGHVS, CDR2 FQNEAQ, per germline. V shed 4 bases and J 1 base; nucleotides not matched to a gene: 5. The CDR3 nucleotides are TGTGCCAGCAGCTCCGGACAGGGGAGTTCTGGGGCCAACGTCCTGACTTTC. This encodes CASSSGQGSSGANVLTF.

This CDR3 reads CASSQESSGSSYEQYF. CDR3 bases: TGCGCCAGCAGCCAAGAGAGTAGCGGGAGCTCCTACGAGCAGTACTTC. The chain uses TRBV4-3 and TRBJ2-7; 9 positions agree with TRBD2. The CDR3 is 16 residues long. CDR1 is LGHNA and CDR2 is YSLEER in the germline V gene. V lost 0 bases and J lost 0; bases outside the gene matches: 3.

This clonotype was seen only once. The CDR3 DNA reads TGTGCCATCATGGAGGACTACGAGCAGTACTTC. Its translation is CAIMEDYEQYF. The chain recombines TRBV10-3 with TRBJ2-7; D may be TRBD2 (5 bases). CDR3 size: 11 residues. V was cut by 7 bases and J by 3 bases, with 7 bases left in between. Germline-derived CDR1 and CDR2 are ENHRY and SYGVKD.

The J gene is TRBJ1-3, the V gene TRBV6-6, with D unresolved. CDR1 and CDR2 from the germline V gene are MNHNY and SVGAGI (reference sequence). CDR3 length: 13 residues. Trimming shortened V by 2 bases and J by 4 bases, and 6 bases separated the two germline ends. CDR3 amino acids: CASSYGSGNTIYF. CDR3 nucleotide sequence: TGTGCCAGCAGTTACGGCAGCGGAAACACCATATATTTT.

The sample holds many counts of this clonotype. V gene TRBV29-1 combines with J gene TRBJ1-2, with D possibly matching TRBD1 (6 bases). CDR1 is SQVTM and CDR2 is ANQGSEA in the germline V gene. Trimming left V 5 bases short and J 7 bases short, with 11 bases between. This CDR3 spans 11 amino acids. CDR3 sequence: CSVRGDGGYTF. CDR3 nucleotides: TGCAGCGTTAGGGGGGACGGTGGCTACACCTTC.

Ten or more counts support this clonotype. V is TRBV4-3 and J is TRBJ1-2; no definite D call. This CDR3 region has 15 residues. V was trimmed by 0 bases and J by 6 bases, leaving 14 bases between them. Germline V gene sequence: CDR1 LGHNA, CDR2 YSLEER. CDR3 residues: CASSQEMTGNHGYTF. The DNA for the CDR3 is TGCGCCAGCAGCCAAGAGATGACGGGGAACCATGGCTACACCTTC.

This clonotype was counted between two and nine times. The chain carries TRBV24-1 and TRBJ2-1, with 7 positions matching TRBD2. The CDR3 length is 15 residues. J gave up 4 bases and V 3 bases, and 5 bases lay outside the gene matches. Germline V lookup: CDR1 KGHDR, CDR2 SFDVKD. The DNA for the CDR3 is TGTGCCACCAGTGATCCCCTAGCGGTGTACAATGAGCAGTTCTTC. Translated: CATSDPLAVYNEQFF.

This clonotype has at least ten counts. CDR3 region: CASSLPGRTNSPLHF. CDR3 coding DNA: TGTGCCAGCAGCTTGCCGGGGAGAACTAATTCACCCCTCCACTTT. This chain uses TRBV5-6 with TRBJ1-6; D gene uncertain. CDR3 length: 15 amino acids. Germline CDR1 SGHDT, CDR2 YYEEEE. The V and J ends lost 1 base and 6 bases respectively, with 11 bases between them.

This clonotype was seen many times. The chain recombines TRBV20-1 with TRBJ1-1, with no clear D. Trimming cost V 6 bases and J 4 bases, with 12 bases left between them. The CDR3 is 12 amino acids. Per the germline V gene, CDR1 is DFQATT and CDR2 is SNEGSKA (reference sequence). CDR3 sequence reads: CSAPVGSTEAFF. The CDR3 coding sequence is TGCAGTGCCCCCGTGGGTTCCACTGAAGCTTTCTTT.